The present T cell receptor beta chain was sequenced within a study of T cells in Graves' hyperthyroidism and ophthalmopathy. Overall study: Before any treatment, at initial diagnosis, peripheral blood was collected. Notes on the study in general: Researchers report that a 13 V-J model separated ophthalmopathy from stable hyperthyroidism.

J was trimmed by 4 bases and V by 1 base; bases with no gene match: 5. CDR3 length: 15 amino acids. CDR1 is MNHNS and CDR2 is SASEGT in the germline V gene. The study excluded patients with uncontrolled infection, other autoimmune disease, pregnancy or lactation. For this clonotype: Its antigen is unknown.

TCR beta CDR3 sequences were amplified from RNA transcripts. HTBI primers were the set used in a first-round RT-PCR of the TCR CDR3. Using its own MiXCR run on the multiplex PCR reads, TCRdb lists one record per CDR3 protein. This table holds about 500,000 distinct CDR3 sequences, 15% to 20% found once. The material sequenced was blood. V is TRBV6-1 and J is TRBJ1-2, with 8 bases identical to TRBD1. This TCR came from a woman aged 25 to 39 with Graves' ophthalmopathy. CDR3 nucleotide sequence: TGTGCCAGCAGTGAAGTGGCAGGGGGCGTCTATGGCTACACCTTC. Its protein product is CASSEVAGGVYGYTF.